This T cell receptor beta chain came from a study of blood T cell repertoires in COVID-19. Study-wide context: PBMCs, B-cell-depleted T cells, or T cells provided the cDNA or gDNA that made up the material.

In the original analysis: Estimated nucleated cell counts came from reference gene primer amplification. The protocol was immunoSEQ multiplex PCR, while the TCRdb copy is restricted to in-frame clones and leaves out a portion. V, J and clone size are taken as reported in that table, and D and trimming were inferred from the DNA itself. This sample yields 45,000 to 55,000 clones, of which about nine tenths are seen a single time; 7.5% to 10% belongs to the top ten. The V gene end was trimmed by 4 bases and the J gene end by 4 bases; junction bases not matched to a gene: 9. CDR3 size: 15 residues. Per the germline V gene, CDR1 is SGHRS and CDR2 is YFSETQ.

This TCR derives from a woman in her 40s with active COVID-19. What was sequenced was peripheral blood. V gene TRBV5-1 combines with J gene TRBJ1-1; 8 positions agree with TRBD1. The CDR3 reads CASSPRQGQGTEAFF. The CDR3 nucleotides read TGCGCCAGCAGCCCAAGACAGGGGCAGGGCACTGAAGCTTTCTTT. Full variable domain (rest looked up from reference TRBV5-1 and TRBJ1-1): KAGVTQTPRYLIKTRGQQVTLSCSPISGHRSVSWYQQTPGQGLQFLFEYFSETQRNKGNFPGRFSGRQFSNSRSEMNVSTLELGDSALYLCASSPRQGQGTEAFFGQGTRLTVV.